These 13 T cell receptor beta chains came from one sample sequenced in a study of regulatory T cells in long-lasting Graves disease. As to time point: newly diagnosed GD, antithyroid drugs for less than 3 months. PBMCs were the source of the RNA used for TCR sequencing. Sequencing libraries for TCR beta were prepared with iRepertoire HTBI primers and Arm-PCR of CDR3 regions. Each CDR3 protein gets one entry after TCRdb re-called the multiplex PCR reads with MiXCR. The sample has 370,000 or so distinct CDR3 sequences, about 16% seen once. The data were also submitted as part of a second study, on T cells in Graves' hyperthyroidism and ophthalmopathy.

The sequencing used peripheral blood mononuclear cells (PBMCs), collected at new diagnosis, from a patient treated with antithyroid drugs. The receptor source for this set is a woman younger than 35 with Graves disease.

This chain joins TRBV6-2 or TRBV6-3 and TRBJ2-1; TRBD2 agrees at 9 bases. Per germline, CDR1 MNHEY and CDR2 SVGEGT. V gave up 6 bases and J gave up 5 bases; unmatched junction bases: 17. This CDR3 is 18 amino acids long. CDR3 sequence reads: CASRPRGGGALLNNEQFF. The CDR3 DNA reads TGTGCCAGCAGACCGCGGGGGGGCGGGGCCCTCTTGAACAATGAGCAGTTCTTC.

Ten or more counts support this clonotype. The chain carries TRBV5-8 and TRBJ2-1; 11 nucleotides line up with TRBD2. The germline gives CDR1 SGHTS, CDR2 YDEGEE. V shed 0 bases, J shed 5 bases, and the junction held 7 bases outside the gene matches. The CDR3 has 17 residues. The CDR3 DNA reads TGTGCCAGCAGCTTGGCGGGTACTAGCGGGGGACACAATGAGCAGTTCTTC. It encodes CASSLAGTSGGHNEQFF. The variable domain in full, completed from reference TRBV5-8 and TRBJ2-1, reads EAGVTQSPTHLIKTRGQQATLRCSPISGHTSVYWYQQALGLGLQFLLWYDEGEERNRGNFPPRFSGRQFPNYSSELNVNALELEDSALYLCASSLAGTSGGHNEQFFGPGTRLTVL.

The chain has TRBV2 and TRBJ1-5, with TRBD1 identical over 10 bases. This CDR3 region has 14 residues. Germline V gene sequence: CDR1 SNHLY, CDR2 FYNNEI. V gave up 6 bases and J gave up 5 bases; unmatched junction bases: 4. The CDR3 loop reads CASSRDRGYQPQHF. For the CDR3, the DNA is TGTGCCAGCAGCCGGGACAGGGGATATCAGCCCCAGCATTTT.

This clonotype was counted at least ten times. The J gene is TRBJ1-2, the V gene TRBV2; no clear D gene. This CDR3 region has 14 residues. Germline CDR1 and CDR2: SNHLY and FYNNEI. Trimming left V 7 bases short and J 3 bases short, with 15 bases between. CDR3 DNA: TGTGCCAGCATTAAAGGAGGTGGCGACTATGGCTACACCTTC. Translated: CASIKGGGDYGYTF.

This clonotype has a count of ten or more. The chain uses TRBV6-1 and TRBJ1-5; TRBD1 might be the D (6 bases). CDR3 length: 12 amino acids. Per germline, CDR1 MNHNS and CDR2 SASEGT. V lost 7 bases to trimming and J lost 9 bases, with 13 bases between them. The CDR3 region is CASKPGDGPQHF. The DNA for the CDR3 is TGTGCCAGCAAACCAGGGGACGGGCCCCAGCATTTT.

This clonotype was seen ten or more times. V usage is TRBV30 and J usage is TRBJ1-1; 8 nucleotides match TRBD1. CDR1 is GTSNPN and CDR2 is SVGIG in the germline V gene (reference sequence). The CDR3 has 14 residues. Unmatched junction bases numbered 12, after V lost 0 bases and J lost 12 bases. The CDR3 reads CAWSVSGQGFETFF. The CDR3 bases are TGTGCCTGGAGTGTCTCTGGACAGGGTTTCGAAACTTTCTTT.

In its sample, this clonotype was seen many times. This chain connects TRBV3-1 to TRBJ2-2; D is unclear. This CDR3 has 13 amino acids. The germline V gene encodes CDR1 LGHDT and CDR2 YNNKEL (reference sequence). The V gene lost 1 base and the J gene lost 4 bases, with 4 bases spanning the gap. CDR3 residues: CASSQGTTGELFF. The CDR3 DNA is TGTGCCAGCAGCCAAGGTACCACCGGGGAGCTGTTTTTT.

Notes on this clonotype: It may be a read error: a sequence one base away is much more abundant. V and J are TRBV7-9 and TRBJ1-2; the match to TRBD1 covers 7 bases. Germline V lookup: CDR1 SEHNR, CDR2 FQNEAQ (reference sequence). The CDR3 consists of 14 residues. J gave up 7 bases and V 1 base, and 6 bases lay outside the gene matches. CDR3 bases: TGTGCCAGCAGCTTAGAACTACAGGGGCCTGGCTACACCTTC. It specifies CASSLELQGPGYTF.

This clonotype was counted ten times or more. The chain joins TRBV28 to TRBJ1-1, with 9 bases lining up with TRBD1. CDR3 length: 14 residues. Germline V gene data show CDR1 as MDHEN and CDR2 as SYDVKM. With V trimmed by 6 bases and J by 6 bases, 8 bases remained unmatched. The CDR3 bases are TGTGCCAGCAGGTATACCGGGACAGGGTCTGAAGCTTTCTTT. It codes for CASRYTGTGSEAFF.

This clonotype was detected only a few times. V and J are TRBV20-1 and TRBJ1-2; unclear D gene. The germline V gene has CDR1 DFQATT and CDR2 SNEGSKA (reference sequence). The length of the CDR3 is 12 residues. V was pared by 1 base and J by 9 bases, with 12 bases between. Here the CDR3 reads CSARVSGERYTF. CDR3 nucleotides: TGCAGTGCTAGAGTGTCTGGGGAACGCTACACCTTC.

This clonotype occurred many times. The chain has TRBV12-3 or TRBV12-4 and TRBJ2-2; 11 bases agree with TRBD2. The J segment lost 4 bases and the V segment lost 6 bases, leaving 4 bases of the junction unmatched. The CDR3 loop spans 15 amino acids. CDR3: CASSSTSGITGELFF. The CDR3 DNA is TGTGCCAGCAGCTCGACTAGCGGGATCACCGGGGAGCTGTTTTTT.

This clonotype was observed at least ten times. J is TRBJ1-5 and V is TRBV18; D remains ambiguous. The CDR3 is made up of 15 amino acids. CDR1 and CDR2 (germline): KGHSH, LQKENI. V lost 4 bases to trimming and J lost 3 bases, with 13 bases between them. CDR3 region: CASSQDWSANQPQHF. For the CDR3, the DNA is TGTGCCAGCTCACAAGACTGGTCCGCCAATCAGCCCCAGCATTTT.

The V gene is TRBV7-6, the J gene TRBJ1-1; D is unclear. The CDR3 is made up of 14 amino acids. CDR1 and CDR2 from the germline V gene are SGHVS and FNYEAQ. Trimming cost V 5 bases and J 5 bases, with 15 bases left between them. The CDR3 DNA reads as TGTGCCAGCAGCCCGAGAGAGTGGGCTACTGAAGCTTTCTTT. This sequence encodes CASSPREWATEAFF. Full variable domain (outside the CDR3, taken from reference TRBV7-6 and TRBJ1-1): GAGVSQSPRYKVTKRGQDVALRCDPISGHVSLYWYRQALGQGPEFLTYFNYEAQQDKSGLPNDRFSAERPEGSISTLTIQRTEQRDSAMYRCASSPREWATEAFFGQGTRLTVV.